A selection of T cell receptor beta chains follows, all from one sample in a study of blood T cell repertoires in COVID-19. Using immunoSEQ multiplex PCR, the repertoire was profiled, and TCRdb retains in-frame clones only, with some absent. The sample contains under 250,000 clones, around 82% of which appear only once. Sequences were obtained from peripheral blood. The receptor source for this set is a man aged 35 to 55 with active or convalescent COVID-19. Each CDR3 is given without its conserved first and last residue.

v_call,cdr3_length,cdr3_aa
TRBV2,13,ASSEGAGSGNTIY
TRBV30,9,AWSPGVGYT
TRBV12-3/TRBV12-4,10,ASSPLADTQY
TRBV30,13,AFQQGVGGNQPQH
TRBV18,14,ASSSGTGGGNEKLF
TRBV4-2,15,ASSQEVGTTSTDTQY
TRBV25-1,14,ASRETSGTSTDTQY
TRBV19,14,ASSIGLTGDAHGYT
TRBV3-1/TRBV3-2,13,ASSQETGGTYEQY
TRBV3-1/TRBV3-2,14,ASSPTSGTITDTQY
TRBV6-2/TRBV6-3,13,ASSRSWPGGGPLH
TRBV5-6,12,ASSPDGPGGGYT
TRBV24-1,11,ATSDWGQDGYT
TRBV5-8,14,ASSTGTTVRNTEAF
TRBV12-5,12,ASGSGQAGNEQF
TRBV19,11,ASRPGSSYEQY
TRBV25-1,13,ASSESIGILTEAF
TRBV19,13,ASSISGGVNEKLF
TRBV7-3,15,ASSPQASRVSTDTQY
TRBV2,12,ASEAGRQQETQY
TRBV9,12,ASSALAGGDTQY
TRBV9,14,ASSGKAGQVYNEQF
TRBV7-9,10,ASSLSLYEQY
TRBV5-5,15,ASSLVRWVAENTEAF
TRBV5-1,13,ASNPGGSSYNEQF
TRBV15,13,ATSSPLQGTYGYT
TRBV3-1/TRBV3-2,13,ASSQEGTDNYGYT
TRBV11-2,15,ASSLETSGSSADTQY
TRBV5-1,12,ASSRQGNTGELF
TRBV3-1/TRBV3-2,14,ASTPGTTSGSREQF
TRBV11-2,13,ASSLVFTGLYEQY
TRBV6-5,12,ASRQAGSNTEAF
TRBV7-2,13,ASSPGQGAGDTQY
TRBV7-9,12,ASSFQGNLAEAF
TRBV1,13,TSFLDDGLADEQY
TRBV6-5,13,ASNTGTISSYEQY
TRBV15,12,ATSREAGDYGYT
TRBV20-1,9,SALEGYGYT
TRBV2,11,ASSEAYTYGYT
TRBV29-1,14,SVEGDRAGSTDTQY
TRBV15,14,ATSRDGGAIAEKLF
TRBV29-1,13,SAGTDRGRGGQAF